This TCR beta chain was sequenced for a study of blood T cells in healthy people across ages. Turning to the study itself: Per two T cells, template switching captured roughly one barcoded beta molecule. Study-wide results and caveats: PBMCs left unsorted prevented a conclusive naive versus antigen-experienced comparison.

V dropped 0 bases and J dropped 0 bases, with 11 bases sitting between them. The germline CDR1 and CDR2 sequences are DFQATT and SNEGSKA (reference sequence). The CDR3 is made up of 15 amino acids. Combining a sample-barcoded 5' primer with a J-beta primer mix, a second PCR ran for roughly 7 to 12 cycles. TCRdb reprocessed the 5' RACE reads via MiXCR and lists one record per CDR3 protein. The profile shows hundreds of thousands of distinct CDR3 sequences, 25% to 30% of them singletons. Roughly 9.2 milliliters of peripheral blood were drawn from each donor into EDTA-treated tubes. Notes on this clonotype: Its matching antigen is unknown.

The chain combines TRBV20-1 with TRBJ1-1; the D is unclear. This clonotype originated in an elderly woman in good health. The sequenced sample was blood. The CDR3 DNA reads as TGCAGTGCTAGAGATCAACAGAGAATGAACACTGAAGCTTTCTTT. It codes for CSARDQQRMNTEAFF.